This T cell receptor beta chain was obtained from a study of blood T cell repertoires in COVID-19. Across the whole study: Spain, Italy and the United States supplied samples that represented acute and convalescent COVID-19. T cells, B-cell-depleted T cells, or PBMCs provided the cDNA or gDNA that served as material.

Original processing notes: Amplification with reference gene primers provided the estimates of nucleated cell counts. This table comes from immunoSEQ multiplex PCR, and its TCRdb copy is limited to in-frame clones, with some not included. That table supplies the V and J calls and clone size; D and trimming were determined from the DNA. This table has approximately 100,000 clones, 85% appearing once. The CDR3 has 13 amino acids. Trimming cost V 4 bases and J 5 bases; bases outside gene matches: 1. The germline V gene has CDR1 LNHNV and CDR2 YYDKDF (reference sequence). This chain uses TRBV15 with TRBJ2-5, with TRBD2 identical over 10 bases. The sample consisted of peripheral blood. The TCR originated in a woman in her 70s with active or convalescent COVID-19. The CDR3 DNA reads TGTGCCACCAGCACACTAGCGGGGGAGACCCAGTACTTC. Amino acids: CATSTLAGETQYF.